The 21 T cell receptor beta chains below come from one sample, sequenced in a study of T cell changes during pregnancy in multiple sclerosis (dated by TCRdb to between 2018 and 2021). Library preparation employed the immunoSEQ multiplex PCR assay. This is the immuneACCESS table as TCRdb keeps it, with only in-frame sequences that have V and J called. A part of the clones is gone; compared with another copy, unresolved V genes explain less than half, and the rest is unexplained. Counted in this sample were 90,000 or so clones; around 90% of them appeared once. The top ten clones comprise about 0.95% of the sample. The sequencing used peripheral blood, collected before pregnancy. The receptors derive from a female donor with multiple sclerosis, enrolled in a pregnancy study.

V and J are TRBV2 and TRBJ1-1; TRBD1 might be the D (6 bases). The CDR3 is 15 amino acids. V was pared by 2 bases and J by 1 base, with 11 bases between. Germline CDR1 is SNHLY and CDR2 is FYNNEI. The CDR3 sequence: CASSERDTSNTEAFF. CDR3 DNA: TGTGCCAGCAGTGAACGGGACACTTCGAACACTGAAGCTTTCTTT.

This chain joins TRBV10-3 and TRBJ2-7, with a weak D call TRBD2 (5 bases). The CDR3 covers 14 residues. Trimming took 0 bases from V and 9 from J, leaving 15 bases between them. Germline CDR1 ENHRY, CDR2 SYGVKD. CDR3 sequence reads: CAISESTMLAGQYF. The CDR3 region has the DNA TGTGCCATCAGTGAGTCGACCATGCTAGCAGGGCAGTACTTC.

V is TRBV4-1 and J is TRBJ2-3, with 11 positions matching TRBD2. The CDR3 length is 16 residues. Germline V lookup: CDR1 MGHRA, CDR2 YSYEKL. V lost 2 bases and J lost 2; bases outside the gene matches: 3. The CDR3 DNA is TGCGCCAGCAGCCAACTAGCGGGGGGATCCACAGATACGCAGTATTTT. Translated: CASSQLAGGSTDTQYF.

This chain connects TRBV5-1 to TRBJ2-1; 11 nucleotides agree with TRBD1. Germline V gene sequence: CDR1 SGHRS, CDR2 YFSETQ. V dropped 3 bases and J dropped 10; count of bases not matched to a gene: 6. The CDR3 covers 14 residues. The CDR3 protein is CASSSTGTGGEQFF. CDR3 coding DNA: TGCGCCAGCAGCTCGACCGGGACAGGGGGGGAGCAGTTCTTC.

The V call is TRBV5-1, the J call TRBJ1-1, with D possibly being TRBD1 (5 bases). CDR3 length: 15 residues. V was cut by 2 bases and J by 5 bases, with 16 bases left in between. The germline V gene has CDR1 SGHRS and CDR2 YFSETQ. CDR3 in amino acids: CASSFGWRDGTEAFF. The CDR3 coding sequence is TGCGCCAGCAGCTTCGGTTGGAGGGACGGGACTGAAGCTTTCTTT.

The chain has TRBV2 and TRBJ1-3; TRBD1 might be the D (5 bases). Germline V gene sequence: CDR1 SNHLY, CDR2 FYNNEI. The CDR3 consists of 15 residues. V lost 5 bases to trimming and J lost 1 base, with 12 bases between them. DNA for the CDR3: TGTGCCAGCAGTCCAGACAGCCTGTCTGGAAACACCATATATTTT. It is translated as CASSPDSLSGNTIYF.

The genes are TRBV9 and TRBJ2-7, with D perhaps TRBD2 (6 bases). Germline CDR1 and CDR2: SGDLS and YYNGEE. The CDR3 runs to 16 residues. The V end lost 4 bases, the J end lost 3 bases, and 20 bases lay between the germline ends. The DNA for the CDR3 is TGTGCCAGCAGCTCCAACCCACGGGAGAACCACTACGAGCAGTACTTC. Amino acids: CASSSNPRENHYEQYF.

V is TRBV2 and J is TRBJ1-3, with a weak D call TRBD1 (6 bases). The CDR3 sequence is 16 residues long. Deletions cut 7 bases from V and 2 bases from J, with 18 bases between. Germline V gene data show CDR1 as SNHLY and CDR2 as FYNNEI. The CDR3 nucleotides read TGTGCCAGCACTGGCGGGGGGGGCTCCCCTGGAAACACCATATATTTT. It translates to CASTGGGGSPGNTIYF.

This clone was picked up one time. The rearrangement links TRBV4-1 to TRBJ1-2, with D possibly being TRBD1 (5 bases). The CDR3 has 16 residues. Germline CDR1 and CDR2: MGHRA and YSYEKL. The V and J ends lost 2 bases and 7 bases respectively, with 20 bases between them. The CDR3 DNA reads as TGCGCCAGCAGCCAAATCTCGGGGGGGAGTTATGGTGGCTACACCTTC. Amino acid sequence: CASSQISGGSYGGYTF.

CDR3 amino acids: CASSVSELIYNEQFF. For the CDR3, the DNA is TGTGCCAGCAGCGTATCGGAGTTGATCTACAATGAGCAGTTCTTC. The chain carries TRBV9 and TRBJ2-1; D uncertain. This CDR3 contains 15 residues. Germline V gene data show CDR1 as SGDLS and CDR2 as YYNGEE. V was shortened by 1 base and J by 3 bases, with 11 bases between the two germline ends. Drawing the rest from reference TRBV9 and TRBJ2-1, the complete variable domain is DSGVTQTPKHLITATGQRVTLRCSPRSGDLSVYWYQQSLDQGLQFLIQYYNGEERAKGNILERFSAQQFPDLHSELNLSSLELGDSALYFCASSVSELIYNEQFFGPGTRLTVL.

The chain uses TRBV11-3 and TRBJ1-3, with D unresolved. The germline V and J ends were trimmed by 4 bases and 2 bases, with 15 bases remaining between them. CDR3 size: 16 residues. The V gene's germline CDR1 is SGHNT and CDR2 YENEEA. The CDR3 loop reads CASSSGGEWAGNTIYF. The CDR3 nucleotides are TGTGCCAGCAGCTCCGGCGGAGAGTGGGCTGGAAACACCATATATTTT.

This chain uses TRBV15 with TRBJ1-5; D is perhaps TRBD1 (5 bases). Trimming removed 0 bases from V and 7 bases from J, with 13 bases in between. The CDR3 contains 15 residues. Looked up from germline, CDR1 is LNHNV and CDR2 is YYDKDF (reference sequence). Here the CDR3 DNA reads TGTGCCACCAGCAGAGATTTGGGGGGTCGACAGCCCCAGCATTTT. Translating gives CATSRDLGGRQPQHF.

Only one count was recorded for this clone. V is TRBV6-1 and J is TRBJ1-2, with 10 bases fitting TRBD1. Germline lookup yields CDR1 MNHNS and CDR2 SASEGT. The CDR3 loop spans 14 amino acids. V gave up 5 bases and J gave up 4 bases; unmatched junction bases: 4. In DNA form, the CDR3 reads TGTGCCAGCAGTCGGGACAGGGGAGGCTATGGCTACACCTTC. Translating gives CASSRDRGGYGYTF.

This chain connects TRBV15 to TRBJ1-2; TRBD1 aligns across 10 bases. This CDR3 contains 15 residues. Trimming at V came to 5 bases and at J to 7 bases, leaving 10 bases not matched to a gene. The V gene's germline CDR1 is LNHNV and CDR2 YYDKDF (reference sequence). The CDR3 protein is CATSGGQGPFGGYTF. The CDR3 coding sequence is TGTGCCACCAGCGGGGGACAGGGGCCATTCGGTGGCTACACCTTC.

The chain has TRBV2 and TRBJ1-5; 8 bases align to TRBD1. After removal of 10 bases from V and 2 bases from J, the junction contained 7 bases not matched to a gene. The germline CDR1 and CDR2 sequences are SNHLY and FYNNEI. The CDR3 extends over 14 amino acids. Here the CDR3 reads CATNGQGGNQPQHF. The CDR3 DNA sequence: TGTGCCACCAACGGACAGGGAGGCAATCAGCCCCAGCATTTT.

The chain combines TRBV27 with TRBJ2-1; D perhaps matches TRBD2 (5 bases). Germline CDR1 reads MNHEY; CDR2 reads SMNVEV (reference sequence). The CDR3 is made up of 17 amino acids. The V end was cut by 5 bases, the J end by 0 bases, with 17 bases between. The CDR3 loop is CASSALTRRSSYNEQFF. The CDR3 nucleotides read TGTGCCAGCAGTGCCCTAACTAGACGAAGCTCCTACAATGAGCAGTTCTTC.

V is TRBV7-8 and J is TRBJ2-1; D remains unclear. This CDR3 comprises 13 residues. V shed 6 bases and J shed 4 bases, with 10 bases lying between them. Germline V lookup: CDR1 SGHVS, CDR2 FQNEAQ. This chain's CDR3 is CASRLELYNEQFF. DNA for the CDR3: TGTGCCAGCAGGCTCGAGCTTTACAATGAGCAGTTCTTC.

This clone was seen just once. The V call is TRBV6-5, the J call TRBJ1-4; D is unclear. V was shortened by 1 base and J by 7 bases, with 13 bases between the two germline ends. This CDR3 has 15 residues. Germline-derived CDR1 and CDR2 are MNHEY and SVGAGI. CDR3 protein: CASSYYRGPSEKLFF. The CDR3 coding sequence is TGTGCCAGCAGTTACTACCGGGGTCCATCTGAAAAACTGTTTTTT.

The gene calls are TRBV2 and TRBJ1-1; possibly TRBD1 for D (6 bases). The germline V gene has CDR1 SNHLY and CDR2 FYNNEI. V lost 5 bases, J lost 10 bases, and 11 bases lay in between. This CDR3 contains 11 residues. CDR3 bases: TGTGCCAGCAGTCGAAGGGGGTCAGCTTTCTTT. Protein: CASSRRGSAFF.

The genes are TRBV28 and TRBJ2-1; 12 positions agree with TRBD2. The V and J ends lost 5 bases and 3 bases, in that order; junction bases with no gene match: 17. Germline V gene lookup returns CDR1 MDHEN and CDR2 SYDVKM. The CDR3 has 20 residues. The CDR3 DNA follows: TGTGCCAGCAGTCTCCCCGCCAGCCCACTAGCGGGAGGCCACTACAATGAGCAGTTCTTC. It translates to CASSLPASPLAGGHYNEQFF.

The V call is TRBV9, the J call TRBJ2-1, with D hard to call. Trimming cost V 0 bases and J 6 bases, with 10 bases left between them. Germline loops: CDR1 SGDLS, CDR2 YYNGEE. The CDR3 loop spans 14 amino acids. The CDR3 is CASSVAAASNEQFF. In DNA form, the CDR3 reads TGTGCCAGCAGCGTAGCGGCTGCTAGCAATGAGCAGTTCTTC.